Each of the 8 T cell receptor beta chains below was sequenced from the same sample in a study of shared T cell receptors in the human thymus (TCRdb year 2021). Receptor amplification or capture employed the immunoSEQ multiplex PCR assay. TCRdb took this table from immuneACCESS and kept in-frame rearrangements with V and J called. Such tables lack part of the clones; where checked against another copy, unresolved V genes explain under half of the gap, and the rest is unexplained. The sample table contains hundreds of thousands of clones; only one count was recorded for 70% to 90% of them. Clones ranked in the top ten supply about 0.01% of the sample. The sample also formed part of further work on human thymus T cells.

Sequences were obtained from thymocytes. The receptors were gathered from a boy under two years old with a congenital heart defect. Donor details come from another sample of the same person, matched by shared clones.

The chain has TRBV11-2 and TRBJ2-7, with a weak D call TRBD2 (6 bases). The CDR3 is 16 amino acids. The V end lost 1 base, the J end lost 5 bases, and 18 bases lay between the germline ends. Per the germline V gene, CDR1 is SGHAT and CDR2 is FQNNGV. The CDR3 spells CASSLVGGPSLDEQYF. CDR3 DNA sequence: TGTGCCAGCAGCTTAGTCGGGGGTCCCTCCTTGGACGAGCAGTACTTC.

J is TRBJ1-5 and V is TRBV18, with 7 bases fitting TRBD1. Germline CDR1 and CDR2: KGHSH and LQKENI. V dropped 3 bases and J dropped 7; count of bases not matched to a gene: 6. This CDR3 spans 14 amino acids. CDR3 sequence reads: CASSPRGPLQPQHF. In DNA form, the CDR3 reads TGTGCCAGCTCACCGAGGGGGCCTCTACAGCCCCAGCATTTT.

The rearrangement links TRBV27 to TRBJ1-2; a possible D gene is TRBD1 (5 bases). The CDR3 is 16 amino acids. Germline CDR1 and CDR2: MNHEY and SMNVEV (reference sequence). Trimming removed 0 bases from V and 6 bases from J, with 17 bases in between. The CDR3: CASSLSPIDSPNGYTF. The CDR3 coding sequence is TGTGCCAGCAGTTTATCCCCGATCGACAGTCCTAATGGCTACACCTTC.

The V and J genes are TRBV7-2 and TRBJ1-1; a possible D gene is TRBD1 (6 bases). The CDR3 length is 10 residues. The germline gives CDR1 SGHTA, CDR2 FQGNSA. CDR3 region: CGTDYTEAFF. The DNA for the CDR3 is TGTGGGACAGACTACACTGAAGCTTTCTTT. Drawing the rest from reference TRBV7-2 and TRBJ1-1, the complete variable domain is GAGVSQSPSNKVTEKGKDVELRCDPISGHTALYWYRQSLGQGLEFLIYFQGNSAPDKSGLPSDRFSAERTGGSVSTLTIQRTQQEDSAVYLCGTDYTEAFFGQGTRLTVV.

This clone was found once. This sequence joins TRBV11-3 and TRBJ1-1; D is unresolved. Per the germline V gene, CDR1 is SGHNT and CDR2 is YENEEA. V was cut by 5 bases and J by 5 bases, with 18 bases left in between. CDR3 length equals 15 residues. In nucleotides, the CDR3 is TGTGCCAGCAGCCCAACTGGGGAGGGAGGAACTGAAGCTTTCTTT. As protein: CASSPTGEGGTEAFF.

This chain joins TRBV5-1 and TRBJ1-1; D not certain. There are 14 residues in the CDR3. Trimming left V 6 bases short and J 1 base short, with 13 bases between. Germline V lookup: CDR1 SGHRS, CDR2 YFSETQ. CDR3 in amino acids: CASTFGNSNTEAFF. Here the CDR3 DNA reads TGCGCCAGCACCTTCGGGAACTCGAACACTGAAGCTTTCTTT.

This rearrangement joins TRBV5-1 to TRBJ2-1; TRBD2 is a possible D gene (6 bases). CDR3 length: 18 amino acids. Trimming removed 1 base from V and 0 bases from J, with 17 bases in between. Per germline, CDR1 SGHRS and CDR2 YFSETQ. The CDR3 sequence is CASSLPDTAGSSYNEQFF. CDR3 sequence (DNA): TGCGCCAGCAGCTTGCCCGACACCGCGGGGAGCTCCTACAATGAGCAGTTCTTC.

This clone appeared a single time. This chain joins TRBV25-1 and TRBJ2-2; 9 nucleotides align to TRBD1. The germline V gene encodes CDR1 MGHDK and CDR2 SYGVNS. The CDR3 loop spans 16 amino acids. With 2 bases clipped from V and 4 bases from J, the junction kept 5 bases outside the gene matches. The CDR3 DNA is TGTGCCAGCAGTGAAGGTTACAGGGGGCCCACCGGGGAGCTGTTTTTT. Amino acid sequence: CASSEGYRGPTGELFF. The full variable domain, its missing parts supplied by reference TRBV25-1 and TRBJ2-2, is EADIYQTPRYLVIGTGKKITLECSQTMGHDKMYWYQQDPGMELHLIHYSYGVNSTEKGDLSSESTVSRIRTEHFPLTLESARPSHTSQYLCASSEGYRGPTGELFFGEGSRLTVL.